The rows below give T cell receptor beta chains drawn from one sample of a study of technical replicates of blood from several donors. Sequencing was performed with immunoSEQ multiplex PCR; in TCRdb, only in-frame clones are kept and a portion is missing. The sample gives about 82,000 clones, approximately 96% of which show up once; around 0.38% is in the top ten. Sequenced: T cells isolated from PBMCs. Receptors were obtained from a human donor in good health. CDR3s include the opening cysteine and the closing phenylalanine or tryptophan. D genes are given only for firm matches. Expanded clones are given a class, and other clones once, few, many or no size at all.

TRBJ2-7	-	-	15	TRBV11-2	TGTGCCAGCAGCTGGACAGACCTGAGCTCCTACGAGCAGTACTTC	CASSWTDLSSYEQYF
TRBJ2-3	TRBD2	once	15	TRBV18	TGTGCCAGCTCACCTAGCGGGGACGGGGTGAATACGCAGTATTTT	CASSPSGDGVNTQYF
TRBJ1-1	-	-	14	TRBV18	TGTGCCAGCTCCTTACAGGTTACGAACACTGAAGCTTTCTTT	CASSLQVTNTEAFF
TRBJ2-7	-	once	15	TRBV19	TGTGCCAGTAGTGTCCTACCACACAGGGACCACGAGCAGTACTTC	CASSVLPHRDHEQYF
TRBJ2-3	-	-	13	TRBV30	TGTGCCTGGGGGGGCGGTGCTCGAGATACGCAGTATTTT	CAWGGGARDTQYF
TRBJ2-7	-	-	15	TRBV7-9	TGTGCCAGCAGCTCCAGTAGAGGGGAGGACTACGAGCAGTACTTC	CASSSSRGEDYEQYF
TRBJ2-7	-	-	14	TRBV29-1	TGCAGCGTTGAAGATCAAGCTGACTCCTACGAGCAGTACTTC	CSVEDQADSYEQYF
TRBJ2-5	-	-	12	TRBV5-1	TGCGCCAGCAGCCCCCCCTCGGAGACCCAGTACTTC	CASSPPSETQYF
TRBJ1-1	TRBD1	-	18	TRBV14	TGTGCCAGCAGCCAAGCCCTCAGGGGGACAGGCTTGGGAACTGAAGCTTTCTTT	CASSQALRGTGLGTEAFF
TRBJ2-3	TRBD2	-	17	TRBV5-1	TGCGCCAGCAGCCCGAACCTAGCGGGAGGCGGCACAGATACGCAGTATTTT	CASSPNLAGGGTDTQYF
TRBJ2-5	-	-	12	TRBV2	TGTGCCAGCAGACGAGAGGCGGCAACTGAGTACTTC	CASRREAATEYF
TRBJ2-5	-	-	16	TRBV7-2	TGTGCCAGCAGCTGGGTAACTCCAGCGGACCAAGAGACCCAGTACTTC	CASSWVTPADQETQYF
TRBJ1-2	-	-	15	TRBV5-1	TGCGCCAGCAGTTTAGGGGCAGGGGCTAACTATGGCTACACCTTC	CASSLGAGANYGYTF
TRBJ2-5	-	-	15	TRBV6-5	TGTGCCAGCAGTTACTCGAGCGGCCCTGGGGAGACCCAGTACTTC	CASSYSSGPGETQYF
TRBJ2-1	TRBD2	-	13	TRBV10-1	TGCGCCAGCAGGGGGGACTATGACAATGAGCAGTTCTTC	CASRGDYDNEQFF
TRBJ2-7	-	once	12	TRBV2	TGTGCCAGCAGTGTCTTCGTGAGCGAGCAGTACTTC	CASSVFVSEQYF
TRBJ1-5	-	-	16	TRBV7-2	TGTGCCAGCAGCTCAGCCGCAGGGGTGGGCAATCAGCCCCAGCATTTT	CASSSAAGVGNQPQHF
TRBJ1-2	-	-	13	TRBV6-1	TGTGCCAGCACCTTAGACATCTACTATGGCTACACCTTC	CASTLDIYYGYTF
TRBJ2-1	-	-	14	TRBV7-8	TGTGCCAGCAGCAACCGGGGAAGGTTGGATGAGCAGTTCTTC	CASSNRGRLDEQFF
TRBJ1-2	-	-	15	TRBV6-1	TGTGCCAGCAGTGAAGCGCCTCAGGGCACCTATGGCTACACCTTC	CASSEAPQGTYGYTF
TRBJ2-7	TRBD1	-	14	TRBV27	TGTGCCAGCAGTTTACGTGGACAGGGCTACGAGCAGTACTTC	CASSLRGQGYEQYF
TRBJ2-3	TRBD2	-	15	TRBV6-5	TGTGCCAGCAGGATAGCGGGGTTTAGCACAGATACGCAGTATTTT	CASRIAGFSTDTQYF
TRBJ2-7	-	-	12	TRBV7-8	TGTGCCAGCAGCCCTCGCCAGGACGAGCAGTACTTC	CASSPRQDEQYF
TRBJ2-7	-	-	12	TRBV7-8	TGTGCCAGCAGCTTAATCGGGTACGAGCAGTACTTC	CASSLIGYEQYF
TRBJ2-3	-	-	17	TRBV7-6	TGTGCCAGCAGCCCCCGATTTGGCGGGGCCCCCACAGATACGCAGTATTTT	CASSPRFGGAPTDTQYF
TRBJ2-3	TRBD2	once	15	TRBV5-4	TGTGCCAGCAGCAGGGAGCGGGAGGGCCTAGATACGCAGTATTTT	CASSREREGLDTQYF
TRBJ2-7	TRBD2	-	16	TRBV14	TGTGCCAGCAGCCCAGGACTAGCGGCCTACTCCTACGAGCAGTACTTC	CASSPGLAAYSYEQYF
TRBJ2-3	TRBD2	-	14	TRBV7-9	TGTGCCAGCAGCCTGACTAGCGGAGCAGATACGCAGTATTTT	CASSLTSGADTQYF
TRBJ2-1	TRBD2	-	16	TRBV4-1	TGCGCCAGCAGCCGGATGACTAGCGGGACCTACAATGAGCAGTTCTTC	CASSRMTSGTYNEQFF
TRBJ2-5	TRBD2	-	17	TRBV28	TGTGCCAGCAGTTTGCCCATTCTAGCGGGAGGCGGTGAGACCCAGTACTTC	CASSLPILAGGGETQYF
TRBJ1-2	TRBD1	-	14	TRBV7-9	TGTGCCAGCAGCTTAGCGATAGGGGGCCAGGGCTACACCTTC	CASSLAIGGQGYTF
TRBJ1-3	-	-	12	TRBV28	TGTGCCAGCAAAGGGGCTGGAAACACCATATATTTT	CASKGAGNTIYF
TRBJ2-7	-	-	12	TRBV7-2	TGTGCCAGCAGCTTCATGTCCTACGAGCAGTACTTC	CASSFMSYEQYF
TRBJ2-5	TRBD2	once	16	TRBV5-1	TGCGCCAGCAGCCCCAAGCGGGAAACGCCCCAAGAGACCCAGTACTTC	CASSPKRETPQETQYF
TRBJ2-7	TRBD2	-	11	TRBV29-1	TGCAGTGGGGTGGCGGGAGACGAGCAGTACTTC	CSGVAGDEQYF
TRBJ2-6	-	-	17	TRBV5-1	TGCGCCAGCAGCTTTTCAGGGGATGGTGCTGGGGCCAACGTCCTGACTTTC	CASSFSGDGAGANVLTF
TRBJ2-5	TRBD2	-	13	TRBV2	TGTGCCTGCACCGGGACTAGCGGGACAACCCAGTACTTC	CACTGTSGTTQYF
TRBJ2-7	TRBD2	-	16	TRBV5-1	TGCGCCAGCAGCTTGGCCCCGACTAGCGGGATCTACGAGCAGTACTTC	CASSLAPTSGIYEQYF
TRBJ1-5	-	-	14	TRBV6-1	TGTGCCAGCAGTGAATGGACAACCCTTCAGCCCCAGCATTTT	CASSEWTTLQPQHF
TRBJ2-1	TRBD2	-	14	TRBV30	TGTGCCTGGAGTGACGGGAGGGCCCCCAATGAGCAGTTCTTC	CAWSDGRAPNEQFF
TRBJ2-7	-	-	13	TRBV2	TGTGCCAGCAGTGCCTCCGGCTCCTACGAGCAGTACTTC	CASSASGSYEQYF
TRBJ1-1	TRBD1	once	13	TRBV6-5	TGTGCCAGCAGAAGGACAGGGGGCACTGAAGCTTTCTTT	CASRRTGGTEAFF
TRBJ1-5	-	-	16	TRBV4-1	TGCGCCAGCAGCCAAGGGAGACCGGCTAGCAATCAGCCCCAGCATTTT	CASSQGRPASNQPQHF
TRBJ2-5	TRBD1	-	15	TRBV6-5	TGTGCCAGCAGTTACTCGACAGGGTTTGGAGAGACCCAGTACTTC	CASSYSTGFGETQYF
TRBJ1-1	-	-	13	TRBV15	TGTGCCACCAGCGAACGACAGCTCACTGAAGCTTTCTTT	CATSERQLTEAFF
TRBJ2-2	-	-	14	TRBV27	TGTGCCAGCAGCCCGGACTTGAACACCGGGGAGCTGTTTTTT	CASSPDLNTGELFF
TRBJ2-5	TRBD2	-	16	TRBV19	TGTGCCAGTAGTAGGGGGACTAGCGGGGCTCAAGAGACCCAGTACTTC	CASSRGTSGAQETQYF
TRBJ1-1	-	once	11	TRBV6-5	TGTGCCAGCAGTACAAGAACTGAAGCTTTCTTT	CASSTRTEAFF
TRBJ2-3	TRBD1	-	16	TRBV7-3	TGTGCCAGCAGCTACCACAGGGGTTGGGGCACAGATACGCAGTATTTT	CASSYHRGWGTDTQYF
TRBJ2-5	TRBD1	once	13	TRBV19	TGTGCCAGTTCGGGGACAGCCCAAGAGACCCAGTACTTC	CASSGTAQETQYF
TRBJ1-2	-	once	14	TRBV10-2	TGCGCCAGCGCCCTAAGGACAGTGAATCCCGGCTACACCTTC	CASALRTVNPGYTF